This T cell receptor beta chain is drawn from a study of OX40 agonist ivuxolimab in advanced cancers. Whole-study results and caveats: Certain nonresponding patients likewise had low normalized T-cell clonal expansion.

As to this clone: The antigen is undetermined.

Only in-frame clones appear in the TCRdb table, and some are missing; sequencing was by immunoSEQ multiplex PCR. Seen here are about 70,000 clones, more than 80% observed once, and the top ten hold 2.8%. Between the trimmed V and J ends, which lost 3 bases and 2 bases, there was a span of 11 bases. In germline, CDR1 is SEHNR, CDR2 FQNEAQ (reference sequence). The CDR3 contains 15 residues. The material sequenced was CD4+ or CD8+ T cells sorted from blood, taken in a trial of the OX40 agonist ivuxolimab. V and J are TRBV7-9 and TRBJ2-1, with a tentative D call TRBD1 (5 bases). This receptor was taken from an adult with an advanced solid tumor such as melanoma, head and neck, liver or kidney cancer. The CDR3 protein is CASSFFQGPYNEQFF. DNA of the CDR3: TGTGCCAGCAGCTTTTTTCAGGGCCCCTACAATGAGCAGTTCTTC.